One sample yielded the 28 T cell receptor beta chains listed below, sequenced in a study of Graves' ophthalmopathy and Graves' hyperthyroidism. RNA transcripts yielded amplified TCR beta CDR3 regions. First-round RT-PCR employed HTBI primers, with a second-round multiplex PCR after it. TCRdb reanalysed the multiplex PCR reads using MiXCR and keeps one entry per CDR3 protein. In the table there are about 740,000 distinct CDR3 sequences, roughly 40% of which are singletons. Sequences were obtained from peripheral blood. These TCRs come from an adult man with Graves' ophthalmopathy.

In this sample, this clonotype turned up many times. Mismatch with germline at one junction end may stem from a read error. The chain employs TRBV29-1 and TRBJ2-7, with D possibly matching TRBD2 (5 bases). Germline V lookup: CDR1 SQVTM, CDR2 ANQGSEA. CDR3 length: 8 residues. CDR3 protein: CSVEGGDF. The CDR3 nucleotides read TGCAGCGTTGAAGGGGGAGACTTC.

This clonotype was seen at least ten times. This chain connects TRBV25-1 to TRBJ2-5; TRBD1 matches at 8 bases. Germline CDR1 MGHDK, CDR2 SYGVNS. V trimming: 6 bases; J trimming: 5 bases; junction bases outside the gene matches: 5. The CDR3 has 13 residues. CDR3 sequence (DNA): TGTGCCAGCAGCGACAGGGGCGGGGAGACCCAGTACTTC. The encoded protein is CASSDRGGETQYF.

This clonotype was counted a few times. This chain joins TRBV20-1 and TRBJ1-2, with D possibly matching TRBD1 (5 bases). The CDR3 has 11 amino acids. The V end was cut by 6 bases, the J end by 4 bases, with 9 bases between. Per the germline V gene, CDR1 is DFQATT and CDR2 is SNEGSKA (reference sequence). The chain's CDR3 is CSAGTVYGYTF. The DNA of the CDR3 is TGCAGTGCGGGGACCGTCTATGGCTACACCTTC.

The J gene is TRBJ1-2, the V gene TRBV7-6; D may be TRBD1 (5 bases). The germline V and J ends were trimmed by 1 base and 2 bases, with 11 bases remaining between them. Germline V gene sequence: CDR1 SGHVS, CDR2 FNYEAQ. There are 15 residues in the CDR3. The CDR3 sequence is CASSLGPGQNYGYTF. In DNA form, the CDR3 reads TGTGCCAGCAGCTTAGGGCCGGGGCAGAACTATGGCTACACCTTC. The full variable domain, rest sourced from reference TRBV7-6 and TRBJ1-2, is GAGVSQSPRYKVTKRGQDVALRCDPISGHVSLYWYRQALGQGPEFLTYFNYEAQQDKSGLPNDRFSAERPEGSISTLTIQRTEQRDSAMYRCASSLGPGQNYGYTFGSGTRLTVV.

The V call is TRBV6-1, the J call TRBJ2-7, with D perhaps matching TRBD2 (6 bases). CDR3 length: 14 amino acids. Trimming removed 8 bases at V and 6 bases at J, with 20 bases between. Germline V gene data show CDR1 as MNHNS and CDR2 as SASEGT. The CDR3 sequence: CASRRLVSTAEQYF. CDR3 sequence (DNA): TGTGCCAGCCGAAGACTAGTTTCAACGGCCGAGCAGTACTTC.

The gene calls are TRBV10-3 and TRBJ2-7, with 12 bases aligning to TRBD2. Trimming at V came to 10 bases and at J to 3 bases, leaving 4 bases not matched to a gene. Germline V gene data show CDR1 as ENHRY and CDR2 as SYGVKD. The CDR3 is made up of 13 amino acids. CDR3 loop: CASGLAGNYEQYF. The DNA for the CDR3 is TGTGCCAGTGGACTAGCGGGGAACTACGAGCAGTACTTC.

V is TRBV6-5 and J is TRBJ1-1; D unclear. The CDR3 loop spans 12 amino acids. Trimming took 5 bases from V and 3 from J, leaving 7 bases between them. Germline values: CDR1 MNHEY, CDR2 SVGAGI. CDR3 region: CASSDWDTEAFF. The CDR3 DNA reads TGTGCCAGCAGTGATTGGGACACTGAAGCTTTCTTT.

The sample holds many counts of this clonotype. The J gene is TRBJ2-2, the V gene TRBV7-9; no reliable D call. CDR1 SEHNR and CDR2 FQNEAQ come from the germline V gene (reference sequence). The CDR3 is 12 amino acids. V dropped 5 bases and J dropped 6 bases, with 7 bases sitting between them. CDR3 DNA sequence: TGTGCCAGCAGCCCGCAGTCCGGGGAGCTGTTTTTT. Translating it yields CASSPQSGELFF.

In its sample, this clonotype was seen many times. This chain connects TRBV7-2 to TRBJ1-5; D remains unclear. CDR3 length: 15 residues. V shed 2 bases and J shed 3 bases, with 11 bases lying between them. Germline assignment: CDR1 SGHTA and CDR2 FQGNSA. The CDR3 spells CASSLYDGSNQPQHF. The CDR3 DNA is TGTGCCAGCAGCTTATACGACGGCTCCAATCAGCCCCAGCATTTT.

Note on this clonotype: With a much larger clone just one base away, this may be a read error. The rearrangement joins TRBV20-1 to TRBJ2-7, with D possibly being TRBD2 (6 bases). In germline, CDR1 is DFQATT, CDR2 SNEGSKA (reference sequence). Trimming cost V 0 bases and J 2 bases, with 14 bases left between them. The CDR3 has 15 residues. CDR3 loop: CSARDQGGPPYEQYF. For the CDR3, the DNA is TGCAGTGCTAGAGATCAAGGAGGGCCTCCCTACGAGCAGTACTTC.

V usage is TRBV29-1 and J usage is TRBJ1-4, with TRBD1 matching over 11 bases. The germline CDR1 and CDR2 sequences are SQVTM and ANQGSEA. V lost 6 bases and J lost 9; bases outside the gene matches: 6. CDR3 size: 13 residues. The CDR3 DNA follows: TGCAGCGTCATGGACAGGGGGCAGAAAAAACTGTTTTTT. Translated: CSVMDRGQKKLFF.

V usage is TRBV7-9 and J usage is TRBJ1-4; D unclear. Germline assignment: CDR1 SEHNR and CDR2 FQNEAQ (reference sequence). The ends were cut back, 4 bases at V and 10 bases at J, with 19 bases in the middle. The CDR3 totals 15 residues. In nucleotides, the CDR3 is TGTGCCAGCAGCTCCCCAGTCGGAGGTTTGAGAAAACTGTTTTTT. Its protein product is CASSSPVGGLRKLFF.

On this clonotype: One end of the junction is discordant with germline, which a read error may explain. This chain connects TRBV24-1 to TRBJ1-5, with 11 bases identical to TRBD1. Germline V gene sequence: CDR1 KGHDR, CDR2 SFDVKD. CDR3 length equals 17 residues. CDR3 in amino acids: CASSYEPGQGARQPQHF. The CDR3, as DNA: TGTGCCAGCAGTTACGAGCCCGGACAGGGGGCACGCCAGCCCCAGCATTTT.

This clonotype was seen ten or more times. J is TRBJ2-2 and V is TRBV25-1, with D unclear. From germline, CDR1 is MGHDK and CDR2 SYGVNS. The CDR3 loop spans 13 amino acids. With 4 bases removed from V and 4 bases from J, the gap between germline ends came to 7 bases. CDR3 in amino acids: CASSGGRTGELFF. As DNA, the CDR3 is TGTGCCAGCAGTGGTGGGCGCACCGGGGAGCTGTTTTTT.

V and J are TRBV10-3 and TRBJ1-4; 10 positions match TRBD1. The CDR3 loop spans 15 amino acids. Germline loops: CDR1 ENHRY, CDR2 SYGVKD. Trimming cost V 2 bases and J 10 bases; bases outside gene matches: 7. The CDR3 is CAISETSGTGVKLFF. The CDR3 nucleotides are TGTGCCATCAGTGAGACTTCCGGGACAGGGGTAAAACTGTTTTTT.

This clonotype turned up a few times. CDR3 nucleotides: TGTGCCAGTAGTCGCGACAGCAATGAGCAGTTCTTC. Amino acids: CASSRDSNEQFF. The chain has TRBV19 and TRBJ2-7; maybe TRBD1 (5 bases). The J call may be faulty, since TRBJ2-1 better matches the DNA end. CDR1 is LNHDA and CDR2 is SQIVND in the germline V gene (reference sequence). CDR3 size: 12 residues.

In its sample, this clonotype was seen many times. The chain recombines TRBV3-1 with TRBJ1-1; D call uncertain. The CDR3 extends over 13 amino acids. The V end lost 4 bases, the J end lost 5 bases, and 11 bases lay between the germline ends. Germline-derived CDR1 and CDR2 are LGHDT and YNNKEL (reference sequence). The DNA for the CDR3 is TGTGCCAGCAGCCCCACCACCGGGACTGAAGCTTTCTTT. This translates into CASSPTTGTEAFF.

V is TRBV19 and J is TRBJ2-2, with 12 bases matching TRBD1. The trim removed 6 bases at V and 4 bases at J, leaving 6 bases unmatched. This CDR3 comprises 16 residues. Germline V CDR1 and CDR2: LNHDA, SQIVND (reference sequence). The CDR3 DNA sequence: TGTGCCAGTAGCCCCGGGACAGGGGGCTTCACCGGGGAGCTGTTTTTT. This gives the protein CASSPGTGGFTGELFF.

The rearrangement uses TRBV2 and TRBJ1-3, with a tentative D call TRBD1 (5 bases). The CDR3 runs to 17 residues. Germline lookup yields CDR1 SNHLY and CDR2 FYNNEI. V lost 3 bases to trimming and J lost 0 bases, with 15 bases between them. The CDR3: CASSDGHVKSSGNTIYF. In nucleotides, the CDR3 is TGTGCCAGCAGTGACGGACACGTAAAGAGCTCTGGAAACACCATATATTTT.

This clonotype was detected ten times or more. V usage is TRBV6-6 and J usage is TRBJ1-1; perhaps TRBD1 as D (5 bases). Deletions cut 2 bases from V and 10 bases from J, with 8 bases between. The CDR3 extends over 11 amino acids. Germline V gene lookup returns CDR1 MNHNY and CDR2 SVGAGI (reference sequence). CDR3 sequence (DNA): TGTGCCAGCAGTTACACGGGGGGAGCTTTCTTT. Its protein is CASSYTGGAFF.

The chain has TRBV25-1 and TRBJ2-7; 9 bases map to TRBD1. CDR1 MGHDK and CDR2 SYGVNS come from the germline V gene. This CDR3 spans 12 amino acids. J gave up 6 bases and V 8 bases, and 5 bases lay outside the gene matches. The CDR3 DNA is TGTGCCAGCCTTGGGACAGGGTTCGAGCAGTACTTC. This encodes CASLGTGFEQYF.

This clonotype was seen ten or more times. V gene TRBV7-9 combines with J gene TRBJ2-5, with TRBD1 as a possible D gene (5 bases). The V gene's germline CDR1 is SEHNR and CDR2 FQNEAQ (reference sequence). V dropped 3 bases and J dropped 5 bases, with 13 bases sitting between them. The CDR3 is 14 residues long. CDR3 nucleotide sequence: TGTGCCAGCAGCTTGCCAGGGCAGCCCGAGACCCAGTACTTC. Translating gives CASSLPGQPETQYF.

This chain connects TRBV10-3 to TRBJ2-6, with 9 bases lining up with TRBD2. Trimming removed 5 bases from V and 0 bases from J; junction bases left unmatched: 8. Germline V CDR1 and CDR2: ENHRY, SYGVKD. This CDR3 has 18 amino acids. The CDR3 protein is CAISPERGEPSGANVLTF. DNA for the CDR3: TGTGCCATCAGTCCCGAGCGGGGGGAACCCTCTGGGGCCAACGTCCTGACTTTC.

The chain joins TRBV7-2 to TRBJ2-7; a possible D gene is TRBD1 (6 bases). V was shortened by 5 bases and J by 2 bases, with 10 bases between the two germline ends. The V gene's germline CDR1 is SGHTA and CDR2 FQGNSA. The CDR3 spans 13 residues. The CDR3 DNA reads as TGTGCCAGCAGCGGACAGAAGACCTACGAGCAGTACTTC. It specifies CASSGQKTYEQYF.

V gene TRBV19 combines with J gene TRBJ1-2; TRBD1 matches 7 bases. V was clipped by 3 bases and J by 2 bases; unmatched bases: 9. This CDR3 contains 16 residues. CDR1 and CDR2 (germline): LNHDA, SQIVND (reference sequence). Written as DNA, the CDR3 is TGTGCCAGTAGTATCCTGGACAGGACATTCAACTATGGCTACACCTTC. It yields the protein CASSILDRTFNYGYTF.

This clonotype was seen a few times. The chain is built from TRBV7-9 and TRBJ1-6, with 8 bases lining up with TRBD1. The trim removed 5 bases at V and 7 bases at J, leaving 10 bases unmatched. The CDR3 contains 16 residues. Germline CDR1 and CDR2: SEHNR and FQNEAQ (reference sequence). The CDR3 nucleotides read TGTGCCAGCAGCCGCCTAGGAGGGACAGGAAATTCACCCCTCCACTTT. It is translated as CASSRLGGTGNSPLHF.

The chain employs TRBV7-9 and TRBJ2-5; D is uncertain. The CDR3 is 15 amino acids. Per the germline V gene, CDR1 is SEHNR and CDR2 is FQNEAQ (reference sequence). V lost 3 bases to trimming and J lost 0 bases, with 11 bases between them. Here the CDR3 reads CASSFLPRHQETQYF. DNA for the CDR3: TGTGCCAGCAGCTTTCTACCCAGGCACCAAGAGACCCAGTACTTC.

The table lists this clonotype with many counts. The chain is built from TRBV11-2 and TRBJ1-1; TRBD1 is a possible D gene (5 bases). V was cut by 6 bases and J by 0 bases, with 14 bases left in between. Germline V gene data show CDR1 as SGHAT and CDR2 as FQNNGV. The CDR3 has 15 residues. DNA for the CDR3: TGTGCCAGCAGTCGCTCGCCAGGGATGAACACTGAAGCTTTCTTT. Translated, it gives CASSRSPGMNTEAFF.